One sample yielded the 9 T cell receptor beta chains listed below, sequenced in a study of early T cells in non-severe SARS-CoV-2 infection. In TCRdb, the 5' RACE reads were re-called with MiXCR into one record per CDR3 protein. The table lists tens of thousands of distinct CDR3 sequences, about 12% of them singletons. The sequencing sample was made of whole blood. The receptors here all came from an adult who was a healthcare worker with PCR-confirmed SARS-CoV-2 infection or an uninfected control (not recorded which).

The table lists this clonotype with a few counts. The gene calls are TRBV6-5 and TRBJ1-2; tentative D call: TRBD1 (6 bases). CDR1 MNHEY and CDR2 SVGAGI come from the germline V gene. CDR3 length: 12 amino acids. The V end was cut by 5 bases, the J end by 6 bases, with 10 bases between. For the CDR3, the DNA is TGTGCCAGCAGTAAGACAGGCCATGGCTACACCTTC. This encodes CASSKTGHGYTF.

There are many counts of this clonotype. V and J are TRBV7-9 and TRBJ2-7; TRBD2 might be the D (5 bases). The CDR3 contains 13 residues. Germline V lookup: CDR1 SEHNR, CDR2 FQNEAQ (reference sequence). V was clipped by 0 bases and J by 2 bases, with 5 bases between them. CDR3 sequence: CASSLAGAYEQYF. The CDR3 nucleotides are TGTGCCAGCAGCTTAGCGGGAGCCTACGAGCAGTACTTC.

The chain couples TRBV7-2 to TRBJ2-3; D tentatively reads TRBD1 or TRBD2 (6 bases each). CDR1 is SGHTA and CDR2 is FQGNSA in the germline V gene. The CDR3 spans 14 residues. V was cut by 5 bases and J by 4 bases, with 13 bases left in between. The CDR3 reads CASSRGGQADTQYF. CDR3 sequence (DNA): TGTGCCAGCAGCCGAGGGGGGCAGGCAGATACGCAGTATTTT.

The chain is built from TRBV6-5 and TRBJ2-7; D is unresolved. The V end was cut by 6 bases, the J end by 4 bases, with 19 bases between. CDR1 is MNHEY and CDR2 is SVGAGI in the germline V gene. The CDR3 spans 15 residues. The chain's CDR3 is CASSPPASYPYEQYF. The CDR3 DNA reads as TGTGCCAGCAGCCCCCCCGCGTCCTATCCATACGAGCAGTACTTC.

In its sample, this clonotype was seen many times. The chain carries TRBV4-3 and TRBJ1-5; D not certain. CDR1 and CDR2 from the germline V gene are LGHNA and YSLEER. V was clipped by 0 bases and J by 5 bases, with 14 bases between them. The length of the CDR3 is 16 residues. The DNA for the CDR3 is TGCGCCAGCAGCCAAGATCCAAGGGCCGGCCATCAGCCCCAGCATTTT. As protein: CASSQDPRAGHQPQHF.

This clonotype was detected many times. The rearrangement joins TRBV11-2 to TRBJ2-7; D may match TRBD1 or TRBD2 (5 bases each). The germline V gene has CDR1 SGHAT and CDR2 FQNNGV. This CDR3 comprises 17 residues. Between the trimmed V and J ends, which lost 0 bases and 2 bases, there was a span of 17 bases. In DNA form, the CDR3 reads TGTGCCAGCAGCTTAGATCGGGGCGGGCTGAGCCCCTACGAGCAGTACTTC. Encoded protein: CASSLDRGGLSPYEQYF. Combining the CDR3 with reference TRBV11-2 and TRBJ2-7 gives the whole variable domain EAGVAQSPRYKIIEKRQSVAFWCNPISGHATLYWYQQILGQGPKLLIQFQNNGVVDDSQLPKDRFSAERLKGVDSTLKIQPAKLEDSAVYLCASSLDRGGLSPYEQYFGPGTRLTVT.

The chain employs TRBV6-6 and TRBJ2-3; D is tentatively TRBD1 or TRBD2 (6 bases each). The V gene's germline CDR1 is MNHNY and CDR2 SVGAGI (reference sequence). The CDR3 is 16 amino acids. V lost 8 bases and J 3 bases, leaving 21 bases between the germline ends. The CDR3 DNA reads TGTGCCAGCCGCCCATCGGGGGCCAGGCTGACAGATACGCAGTATTTT. Translating it yields CASRPSGARLTDTQYF.

This clonotype was counted a few times. The chain recombines TRBV18 with TRBJ1-3, with a possible D match to TRBD1 (6 bases). Germline CDR1 reads KGHSH; CDR2 reads LQKENI. The CDR3 covers 14 residues. V dropped 0 bases and J dropped 4 bases, with 7 bases sitting between them. The CDR3 loop is CASSPPGQGNTIYF. CDR3 DNA sequence: TGTGCCAGCTCACCACCCGGACAGGGAAACACCATATATTTT.

V usage is TRBV9 and J usage is TRBJ2-7; TRBD2 might be the D (5 bases). The CDR3 contains 15 residues. Per germline, CDR1 SGDLS and CDR2 YYNGEE. Trimming removed 0 bases from V and 4 bases from J, with 14 bases in between. The CDR3 bases are TGTGCCAGCAGCGTAGAGGCTAGCCAGCTTTACGAGCAGTACTTC. Encoded protein: CASSVEASQLYEQYF.